This T cell receptor beta chain was documented in a study of regulatory T cells in long-lasting Graves disease. This clonotype was observed at least ten times. The CDR3 length is 15 residues. The V end lost 2 bases, the J end lost 5 bases, and 15 bases lay between the germline ends. Germline-derived CDR1 and CDR2 are SGHDN and FVKESK. Time point meaning: newly diagnosed GD, antithyroid drugs for less than 3 months. PBMCs provided the RNA from which the TCR library was made. CDR3-region Arm-PCR and iRepertoire HTBI primers produced the TCR beta libraries. TCRdb ran MiXCR on the multiplex PCR reads and lists one entry per CDR3 protein. This table holds 550,000 to 600,000 distinct CDR3 sequences, more than 15% found once. The sample was also linked to a second study, of T cells in Graves' hyperthyroidism and ophthalmopathy. From that report: Ophthalmopathy, as predicted by the model, came a median around 6 months after the prediction.

The clonotype comes from a man aged 18-30 years with Graves disease. The sequencing here drew on peripheral blood mononuclear cells (PBMCs), taken at new diagnosis, from a patient treated with antithyroid drugs. The chain is built from TRBV14 and TRBJ2-5, with D tentatively TRBD1 (6 bases). The CDR3 DNA follows: TGTGCCAGCAGCCAACCGACAGGAGGATGGGAGACCCAGTACTTC. Translation: CASSQPTGGWETQYF.